This T cell receptor beta chain originates from a study of blood T cells in healthy people across ages. Russia was home to the donors, healthy Caucasian individuals aged roughly 6 to 90. Isolation recovered at least 7 million PBMCs from every sample. With a J-beta primer mix and a sample-barcoded 5' primer, a second PCR ran about 7 to 12 cycles. TCRdb itself ran the 5' RACE reads through MiXCR, one entry per CDR3 protein. The data contain more than 800,000 distinct CDR3 sequences, around 30% of them seen just once; the ten biggest clones take up 15% to 20%. The study's findings and limits: Those diversity estimates obtained from one million T cells were thought to be underestimates.

Of note for this clonotype: Its antigen remains unidentified.

Germline CDR1 reads MNHNS; CDR2 reads SASEGT. The CDR3 totals 15 residues. Germline trimming cut 8 bases from V and 1 base from J; bases unmatched to any gene: 6. This rearrangement joins TRBV6-1 to TRBJ1-1; 11 nucleotides align to TRBD1. The receptor comes from an elderly woman in good health. The sample taken for sequencing was blood. The CDR3 region is CASVWTGGANTEAFF. The DNA of the CDR3 is TGTGCCAGCGTATGGACAGGGGGCGCGAACACTGAAGCTTTCTTT.